This T cell receptor (beta chain) was identified in a study of T cell responses to AZD1222 COVID-19 vaccine. The germline V gene has CDR1 LNHDA and CDR2 SQIVND (reference sequence). The CDR3 totals 12 residues. The V and J ends lost 8 bases and 4 bases respectively, with 11 bases between them. The study's findings and limits: The peak T cell response came first, and repertoires were sampled only after it.

This clone is a singleton in its sample. The target antigen is unknown. Assay used: immunoSEQ multiplex PCR; TCRdb lists only in-frame clones, some missing. Of more than 95,000 clones listed, around 89% are singletons. The sequence was collected from an adult in good health. The gene calls are TRBV19 and TRBJ1-2; TRBD1 is a possible D gene (6 bases). The sample consisted of peripheral blood, taken on day 0 of AZD1222 vaccination. The CDR3 sequence: CASWHRVYGYTF. DNA for the CDR3: TGTGCCAGTTGGCACAGGGTCTATGGCTACACCTTC.